The clone carrying this TCR beta chain was observed at least ten times. Antigen: not known. From approximately 430 ng of RNA, a library with molecular barcoded alpha/delta and beta/gamma adaptors was made. Each CDR3 protein gets one entry after TCRdb re-called the reads with MiXCR. The sample contains 75,000 to 95,000 distinct CDR3 sequences, 10% to 15% of which appear only once. The data are from a study of read filtering for tumor transcriptome and immune sequencing. Study background: TCR-mapped reads were about 3.5 to 11 million with IR-seq versus roughly 80 to 1,300 with RNA-seq.

The CDR3 is 17 amino acids. J gave up 4 bases and V 2 bases, and 11 bases lay outside the gene matches. Germline V gives CDR1 SEHNR, CDR2 FQNEAQ (reference sequence). General study findings and limits: Correlation between methods rose after single-read clonotypes were removed.

Sequenced input: a population of CD138-negative cells sorted from bone marrow. The genes are TRBV7-9 and TRBJ2-7; 10 bases are a match to TRBD1. The origin of this receptor is a donor aged 40 or older with multiple myeloma. The CDR3 coding sequence is TGTGCCAGCAGCTTAACCCGAGGACAGGGGGATTTTTACGAGCAGTACTTC. This encodes CASSLTRGQGDFYEQYF.